The next 5 T cell receptor beta chains were all read from a single sample in a study of blood T cell repertoires in COVID-19. Method: immunoSEQ multiplex PCR; TCRdb's copy keeps in-frame clones and lacks some. The repertoire holds tens of thousands of clones, with about 88% as singletons. Sequences were obtained from peripheral blood. The receptor set was obtained from a man in his sixties with active COVID-19.

This clone was seen a few times. V is TRBV5-6 and J is TRBJ1-6, with D possibly being TRBD1 (5 bases). The CDR3 sequence is 15 residues long. The V gene's germline CDR1 is SGHDT and CDR2 YYEEEE. V was pared by 7 bases and J by 7 bases, with 18 bases between. The CDR3 DNA reads TGTGCCAGCCTCCGCCGGGGGACTCACAATTCACCCCTCCACTTT. Translating gives CASLRRGTHNSPLHF.

The rearrangement links TRBV25-1 to TRBJ1-1; possibly TRBD1 for D (5 bases). Per the germline V gene, CDR1 is MGHDK and CDR2 is SYGVNS. There are 14 residues in the CDR3. V lost 1 base and J 4 bases, leaving 10 bases between the germline ends. The CDR3 sequence: CASSESGGGTEAFF. In DNA, the CDR3 is TGTGCCAGCAGTGAATCTGGGGGAGGCACTGAAGCTTTCTTT.

This clone was observed a handful of times. The genes are TRBV18 and TRBJ1-2; 8 nucleotides line up with TRBD1. The junction had 8 bases not matched to a gene; V was cut back by 3 bases and J by 8 bases. The CDR3 covers 14 residues. Germline-derived CDR1 and CDR2 are KGHSH and LQKENI. CDR3 region: CASSPGTGVVGYTF. CDR3 nucleotide sequence: TGTGCCAGCTCACCCGGGACAGGCGTTGTAGGCTACACCTTC.

The V and J genes are TRBV5-1 and TRBJ2-2, with TRBD2 as a possible D gene (5 bases). The germline V gene has CDR1 SGHRS and CDR2 YFSETQ. The length of the CDR3 is 17 residues. Trimming pared 1 base from V and 3 bases from J, leaving 16 bases between. The CDR3 loop is CASSLNVAGQHTGELFF. The CDR3 DNA reads TGCGCCAGCAGCTTGAACGTTGCGGGCCAGCACACCGGGGAGCTGTTTTTT.

The chain carries TRBV11-3 and TRBJ2-1, with 8 positions matching TRBD2. This CDR3 has 14 amino acids. Germline V gene data show CDR1 as SGHNT and CDR2 as YENEEA. Trimming cost V 3 bases and J 7 bases; bases outside gene matches: 5. Written as DNA, the CDR3 is TGTGCCAGCAGCTTCGGGAGGGAGACGAATGAGCAGTTCTTC. Translated, it gives CASSFGRETNEQFF.